The T cell receptor beta chain described here comes from a study of control samples from healthy donors and cancer patients (TCRdb year 2020). Points on this clone: Its cognate antigen has yet to be identified. Qualities for individual bases were not recorded, and no much larger clone is one base off.

CDR1 and CDR2, per the germline V gene, are SGHRS and YFSETQ. At the junction V is shortened by 7 bases and J by 2 bases, with 10 bases in between. Including the terminal cysteine and phenylalanine, the CDR3 comprises 13 residues. Solely the CDR3 DNA is kept, with 39 bases framed from the first base. To prepare the library, the immunoSEQ multiplex PCR assay was applied. The clones in this table, taken by TCRdb from immuneACCESS, are in-frame only. Not every clone is retained; where verified, under half of the shortfall comes from an unresolved V gene, and the cause of the rest is unknown. This sample lists 110,000 or so clones; around 90% were detected once. 40% of the sample goes to the ten largest clones.

This receptor was identified in a man aged 50 or older in good health. The rearranged chain carries TRBV5-1 and TRBJ2-1; the D element could tentatively be TRBD1 or TRBD2, as 6 bases agree for each. The sequenced sample was blood. The CDR3 in this case is CASRRGPYNEQFF. The sequenced DNA is TGCGCCAGCCGTCGGGGGCCCTACAATGAGCAGTTCTTC.